These 18 T cell receptor beta chains were sequenced from one sample in a study of identical twins. TCRdb processed the 5' RACE reads anew with MiXCR; each CDR3 protein has one entry. The sample has under 300,000 distinct CDR3 sequences; about 8.5% are singletons. The sample also formed part of further work on yellow fever vaccine responses in identical twins.

The sample taken for sequencing was CD8+ T cells sorted from blood. These TCRs come from a woman aged 18-29 years in good health.

The chain carries TRBV2 and TRBJ2-7; 8 nucleotides agree with TRBD1. Germline CDR1 SNHLY, CDR2 FYNNEI. V lost 4 bases to trimming and J lost 2 bases; unmatched junction nucleotides: 4. The CDR3 consists of 14 residues. This CDR3 reads CASSGRGPTYEQYF. The CDR3 DNA reads as TGTGCCAGCAGTGGCAGGGGGCCGACCTACGAGCAGTACTTC.

The V call is TRBV4-2, the J call TRBJ2-3; 8 nucleotides line up with TRBD2. The CDR3 totals 17 residues. Germline V gene sequence: CDR1 LGHNA, CDR2 YNFKEQ. With V trimmed by 0 bases and J by 2 bases, 7 bases remained unmatched. The CDR3 DNA follows: TGTGCCAGCAGCCAAGATTTGCGGGGGGCGATCACAGATACGCAGTATTTT. Translating it yields CASSQDLRGAITDTQYF.

The sample holds a few counts of this clonotype. The chain uses TRBV7-9 and TRBJ2-7; possible D gene TRBD1, 5 bases. V gave up 8 bases and J gave up 7 bases, with 18 bases separating them. This CDR3 region has 13 residues. Germline values: CDR1 SEHNR, CDR2 FQNEAQ (reference sequence). In DNA, the CDR3 is TGTGCCAGCCGGCGCCAGGGTTTATTGGAGCAGTACTTC. This gives the protein CASRRQGLLEQYF.

On this clonotype itself: Given a much more abundant clone one base away, this may be a read error. The J gene is TRBJ2-1, the V gene TRBV24-1; 9 bases are a match to TRBD2. The trim removed 6 bases at V and 7 bases at J, leaving 9 bases unmatched. CDR1 and CDR2 (germline): KGHDR, SFDVKD. CDR3 length: 15 residues. The CDR3 region has the DNA TGTGCCACCAGTCCCCCTAGCGGGAAGGGTAATGAGCAGTTCTTC. Translation gives CATSPPSGKGNEQFF.

CDR3 region: CASSVGLLYGYTF. The CDR3 DNA sequence: TGTGCCAGCAGCGTGGGTCTTTTATATGGCTACACCTTC. This rearrangement joins TRBV7-9 to TRBJ1-2; no firm D call. V was shortened by 5 bases and J by 5 bases, with 12 bases between the two germline ends. This CDR3 comprises 13 residues. The germline gives CDR1 SEHNR, CDR2 FQNEAQ (reference sequence).

The table lists this clonotype with a few counts. The chain has TRBV9 and TRBJ2-7; D gene ambiguous. V gave up 0 bases and J gave up 2 bases, with 9 bases separating them. The germline V gene encodes CDR1 SGDLS and CDR2 YYNGEE. There are 14 residues in the CDR3. The CDR3: CASSVALHTYEQYF. The CDR3 nucleotides read TGTGCCAGCAGCGTAGCTCTTCATACCTACGAGCAGTACTTC.

The rearrangement uses TRBV9 and TRBJ1-6; D is unresolved. Germline V CDR1 and CDR2: SGDLS, YYNGEE. The CDR3 length is 15 residues. V was pared by 2 bases and J by 0 bases, with 6 bases between. The CDR3 bases are TGTGCCAGCAGCGTGGACGGCTCCTATAATTCACCCCTCCACTTT. Residues: CASSVDGSYNSPLHF.

This clonotype was observed many times. The rearrangement links TRBV12-3 or TRBV12-4 to TRBJ2-7; D unclear. The CDR3 contains 11 residues. Between the trimmed V and J ends, which lost 6 bases and 6 bases, there was a span of 9 bases. The CDR3 region has the DNA TGTGCCAGCAGAGGCGGCATCGAGCAGTACTTC. This codes for CASRGGIEQYF.

This clonotype has only a few counts. The V call is TRBV24-1, the J call TRBJ2-7; D gene ambiguous. This CDR3 has 14 residues. CDR1 is KGHDR, CDR2 SFDVKD, per germline. Trimming left V 4 bases short and J 4 bases short, with 13 bases between. CDR3 sequence reads: CATSDRENRYEQYF. In DNA, the CDR3 is TGTGCCACCAGTGACCGCGAAAATCGGTACGAGCAGTACTTC.

This rearrangement joins TRBV12-3 or TRBV12-4 to TRBJ2-1; 14 positions agree with TRBD2. The CDR3 sequence is 14 residues long. With 5 bases clipped from V and 8 bases from J, the junction kept 2 bases outside the gene matches. CDR3 nucleotides: TGTGCCAGCAGTCCGACTAGCGGGGGGGATGAGCAGTTCTTC. Amino acids: CASSPTSGGDEQFF.

The chain employs TRBV7-9 and TRBJ2-3; 7 positions agree with TRBD2. Germline assignment: CDR1 SEHNR and CDR2 FQNEAQ (reference sequence). Losses at the gene ends were 1 base for V and 2 bases for J; bases not matched to a gene: 6. The length of the CDR3 is 16 residues. For the CDR3, the DNA is TGTGCCAGCAGCTTAGTCGAAAGCGGGACCACAGATACGCAGTATTTT. Translated, it gives CASSLVESGTTDTQYF.

The V and J genes are TRBV5-1 and TRBJ1-1; a possible D gene is TRBD1 (5 bases). Germline V gene sequence: CDR1 SGHRS, CDR2 YFSETQ. The CDR3 covers 16 residues. V was cut by 3 bases and J by 0 bases, with 15 bases left in between. The chain's CDR3 is CASSWEPGSVNTEAFF. Here the CDR3 DNA reads TGCGCCAGCAGCTGGGAACCAGGGTCGGTGAACACTGAAGCTTTCTTT.

This clonotype was observed a few times. This CDR3 reads CASSVYPGQSSYEQYF. CDR3 bases: TGTGCCAGCTCAGTTTACCCGGGACAGAGCTCCTACGAGCAGTACTTC. The chain links TRBV18 to TRBJ2-7, with TRBD1 identical over 7 bases. The CDR3 is made up of 16 amino acids. V trimming: 5 bases; J trimming: 0 bases; junction bases outside the gene matches: 10. Per the germline V gene, CDR1 is KGHSH and CDR2 is LQKENI.

This chain links TRBV5-1 with TRBJ2-1; 8 bases align to TRBD1. Germline CDR1 is SGHRS and CDR2 is YFSETQ. J gave up 5 bases and V 3 bases, and 4 bases lay outside the gene matches. The CDR3 consists of 14 residues. Here the CDR3 reads CASSWDRLDNEQFF. In DNA, the CDR3 is TGCGCCAGCAGCTGGGACAGGTTAGACAATGAGCAGTTCTTC.

Many counts were recorded for this clonotype. This chain joins TRBV6-5 and TRBJ2-7, with 8 bases that match TRBD2. Losses at the gene ends were 4 bases for V and 2 bases for J; bases not matched to a gene: 4. The CDR3 is made up of 14 amino acids. Germline CDR1 MNHEY, CDR2 SVGAGI. DNA for the CDR3: TGTGCCAGCAGTTCCGGGACTAGTACCTACGAGCAGTACTTC. Its translation is CASSSGTSTYEQYF.

In its sample, this clonotype was seen many times. V and J are TRBV7-9 and TRBJ2-7; 7 bases agree with TRBD1. The CDR3 consists of 15 residues. From germline, CDR1 is SEHNR and CDR2 FQNEAQ (reference sequence). The V gene end was trimmed by 6 bases and the J gene end by 0 bases; junction bases not matched to a gene: 8. The CDR3 spells CASSSGQHPSYEQYF. Written as DNA, the CDR3 is TGTGCCAGCAGTTCGGGACAGCACCCCTCCTACGAGCAGTACTTC.

This clonotype was seen a handful of times. This chain links TRBV20-1 with TRBJ2-7; 9 bases are shared with TRBD1. Trimming at V came to 0 bases and at J to 4 bases, leaving 16 bases not matched to a gene. The CDR3 length is 18 residues. The germline V gene encodes CDR1 DFQATT and CDR2 SNEGSKA (reference sequence). The CDR3 sequence is CSARDWDREGKGYYEQYF. The CDR3 coding sequence is TGCAGTGCTAGAGATTGGGACAGGGAGGGGAAGGGGTATTACGAGCAGTACTTC.

This chain connects TRBV5-3 to TRBJ2-1, with a weak D call TRBD1 (5 bases). TRBV5-3 is an ORF, and what it does is uncertain. V was clipped by 2 bases and J by 4 bases, with 16 bases between them. There are 16 residues in the CDR3. CDR3: CARSFISVGAYNEQFF. Written as DNA, the CDR3 is TGTGCCAGAAGCTTTATATCTGTTGGGGCTTACAATGAGCAGTTCTTC.